This T cell receptor (beta chain) was captured in a study of radiation and T cells in renal cell carcinoma. Study-wide findings and caveats: No pretreatment tumor biopsies were available for baseline clonotypes. In blood, top tumor clones expanded by 2 weeks, shrinking by 4.

Described time point: blood 4 weeks post-SBRT, at nephrectomy. Treatment meaning: 15 Gy SBRT to primary tumor, nephrectomy 4 weeks later. Nephrectomy followed 15 Gy stereotactic body radiation by 4 weeks. The tumor was a clear cell renal cell carcinoma. Assay: immunoSEQ multiplex PCR; the TCRdb copy retains only in-frame clones and omits some. This sample has around 45,000 clones; 70% to 85% occur once, and the top ten carry around a quarter. With regard to this clone: No antigen is known for it.

The V and J ends lost 6 bases and 4 bases respectively, with 9 bases between them. The CDR3 covers 12 residues. In germline, CDR1 is MDHEN, CDR2 SYDVKM. This clonotype was obtained from a woman in her sixties or seventies with renal cell carcinoma. This sequence joins TRBV28 and TRBJ1-2, with unresolved D. Material: blood, obtained from a patient whose treatment included radiotherapy and nephrectomy. CDR3 region: CASSSLPYGYTF. The DNA for the CDR3 is TGTGCCAGCAGCTCCCTCCCCTATGGCTACACCTTC.